The entry below gives a single T cell receptor beta chain sequence along with its context. The target antigen is unknown. This sample was included in a study of cytomegalovirus exposure and HLA in healthy donors. V lost 8 bases and J lost 1, with 14 bases in between. The CDR3 consists of 14 residues. Per the germline V gene, CDR1 is LNHDA and CDR2 is SQIVND (reference sequence). In the PCR, 60 Vbeta and 13 Jbeta primers were used. Sequencing used immunoSEQ multiplex PCR; TCRdb keeps in-frame clones, though not all of them. The sample contains about 110,000 clones, over 70% of which appear only once. Study-wide points: Productive rates of about 90% or about 30% were seen for most TCR beta V segments in an earlier analysis.

Sequencing was performed on PBMCs. The V and J genes are TRBV19 and TRBJ1-1; a weak D match, TRBD1 (5 bases). This clonotype originated in a man aged 35-49 years in good health and CMV-seronegative. CDR3 loop: CASWRSGPNTEAFF. As DNA, the CDR3 is TGTGCCAGTTGGCGGTCAGGGCCGAACACTGAAGCTTTCTTT.